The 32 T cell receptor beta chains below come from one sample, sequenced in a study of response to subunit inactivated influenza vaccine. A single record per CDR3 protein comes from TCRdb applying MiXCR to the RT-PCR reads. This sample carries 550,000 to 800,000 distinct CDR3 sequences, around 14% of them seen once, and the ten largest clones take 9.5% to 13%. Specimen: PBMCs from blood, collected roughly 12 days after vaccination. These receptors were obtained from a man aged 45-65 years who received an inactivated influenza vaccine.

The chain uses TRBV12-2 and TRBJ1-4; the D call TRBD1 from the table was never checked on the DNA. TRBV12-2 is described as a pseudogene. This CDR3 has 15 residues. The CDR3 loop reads CASRFSPGPREKLFF. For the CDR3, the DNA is TGTGCAAGTCGCTTCTCACCGGGACCCCGGGAAAAACTGTTTTTT.

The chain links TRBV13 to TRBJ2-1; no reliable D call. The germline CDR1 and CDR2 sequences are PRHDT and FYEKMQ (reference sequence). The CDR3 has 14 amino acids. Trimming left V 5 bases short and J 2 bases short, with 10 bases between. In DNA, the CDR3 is TGTGCCAGCAGCCACCGGGCAACCTACAATGAGCAGTTCTTC. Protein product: CASSHRATYNEQFF.

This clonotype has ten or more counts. This CDR3 is CSVEGHALGTGELFF. The CDR3 bases are TGCAGCGTGGAGGGTCACGCGCTTGGCACCGGGGAGCTGTTTTTT. This chain uses TRBV29-1 with TRBJ2-2; tentative D call: TRBD2 (6 bases). This CDR3 region has 15 residues. Trimming pared 6 bases from V and 4 bases from J, leaving 18 bases between. Germline V gene lookup returns CDR1 SQVTM and CDR2 ANQGSEA.

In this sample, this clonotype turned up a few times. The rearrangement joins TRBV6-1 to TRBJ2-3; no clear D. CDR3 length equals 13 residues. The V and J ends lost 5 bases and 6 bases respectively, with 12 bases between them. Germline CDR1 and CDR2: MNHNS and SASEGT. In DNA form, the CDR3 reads TGTGCCAGCAGTACCTCAGGCTGGGATACGCAGTATTTT. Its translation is CASSTSGWDTQYF.

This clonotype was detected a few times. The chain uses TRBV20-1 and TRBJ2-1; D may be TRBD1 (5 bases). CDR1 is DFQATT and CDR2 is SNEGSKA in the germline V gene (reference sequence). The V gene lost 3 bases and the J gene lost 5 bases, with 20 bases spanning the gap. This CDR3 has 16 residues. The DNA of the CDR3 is TGCAGTGCTAGTGGGGCTACCCTCAGGCGAGACAATGAGCAGTTCTTC. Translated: CSASGATLRRDNEQFF.

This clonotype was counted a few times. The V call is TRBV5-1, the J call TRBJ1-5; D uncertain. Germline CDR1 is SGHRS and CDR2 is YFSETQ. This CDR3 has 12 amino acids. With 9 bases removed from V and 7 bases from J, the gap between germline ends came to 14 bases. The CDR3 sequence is CATHGVAQPQHF. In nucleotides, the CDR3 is TGCGCCACCCATGGGGTGGCCCAGCCCCAGCATTTT.

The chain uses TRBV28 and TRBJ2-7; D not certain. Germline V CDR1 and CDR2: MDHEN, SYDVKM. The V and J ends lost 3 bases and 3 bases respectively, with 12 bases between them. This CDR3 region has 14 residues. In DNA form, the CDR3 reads TGTGCCAGCAGTTTTTTCCGGGCCTTCTACGAGCAGTACTTC. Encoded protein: CASSFFRAFYEQYF.

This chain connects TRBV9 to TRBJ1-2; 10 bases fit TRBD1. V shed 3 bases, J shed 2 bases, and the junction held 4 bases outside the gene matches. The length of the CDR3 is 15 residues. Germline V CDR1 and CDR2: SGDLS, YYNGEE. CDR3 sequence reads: CASSAGTGANYGYTF. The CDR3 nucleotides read TGTGCCAGCAGCGCCGGGACAGGGGCGAACTATGGCTACACCTTC.

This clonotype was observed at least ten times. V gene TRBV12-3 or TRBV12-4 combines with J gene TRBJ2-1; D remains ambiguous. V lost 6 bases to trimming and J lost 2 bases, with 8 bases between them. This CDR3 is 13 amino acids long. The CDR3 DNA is TGTGCCAGCAGCCTCGACACCTACAATGAGCAGTTCTTC. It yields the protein CASSLDTYNEQFF.

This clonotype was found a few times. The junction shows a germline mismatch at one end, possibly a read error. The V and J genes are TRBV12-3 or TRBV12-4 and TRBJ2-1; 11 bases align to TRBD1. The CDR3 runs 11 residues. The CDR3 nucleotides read TGTGCCAGCAGTTTTGGGGACAGGGGGGTCTTC. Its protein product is CASSFGDRGVF.

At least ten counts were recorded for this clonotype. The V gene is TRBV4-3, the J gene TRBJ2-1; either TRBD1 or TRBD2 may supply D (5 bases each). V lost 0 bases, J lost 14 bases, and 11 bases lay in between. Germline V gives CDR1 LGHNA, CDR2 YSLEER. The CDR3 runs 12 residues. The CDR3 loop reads CASSQDGTAEFF. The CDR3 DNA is TGCGCCAGCAGCCAAGATGGGACGGCGGAGTTCTTC.

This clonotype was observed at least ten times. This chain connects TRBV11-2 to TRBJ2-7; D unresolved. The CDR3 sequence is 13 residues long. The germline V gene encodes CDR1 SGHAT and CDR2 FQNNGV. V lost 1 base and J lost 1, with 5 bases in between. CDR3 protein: CASSLAFSYEQYF. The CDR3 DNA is TGTGCCAGCAGCTTAGCGTTTTCCTACGAGCAGTACTTC.

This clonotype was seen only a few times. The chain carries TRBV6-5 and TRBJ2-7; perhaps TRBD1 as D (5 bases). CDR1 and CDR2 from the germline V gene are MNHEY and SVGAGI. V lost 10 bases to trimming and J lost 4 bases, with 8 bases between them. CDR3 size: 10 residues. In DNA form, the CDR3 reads TGTGCCACAGGGTTTTACGAGCAGTACTTC. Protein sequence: CATGFYEQYF.

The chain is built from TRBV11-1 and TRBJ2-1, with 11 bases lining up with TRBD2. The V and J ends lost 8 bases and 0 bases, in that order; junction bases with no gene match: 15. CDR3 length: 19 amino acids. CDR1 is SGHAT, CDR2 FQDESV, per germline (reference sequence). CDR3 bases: TGTGCCAGCGCCACGTCCTTGTCTAGCGGGGGGCACTCCTACAATGAGCAGTTCTTC. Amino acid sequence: CASATSLSSGGHSYNEQFF.

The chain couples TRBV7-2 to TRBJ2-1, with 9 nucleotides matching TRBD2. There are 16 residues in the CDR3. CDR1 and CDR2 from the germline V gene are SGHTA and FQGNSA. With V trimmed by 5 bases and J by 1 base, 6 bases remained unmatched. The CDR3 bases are TGTGCCAGCAGCCGTCTAGCGGGGACTTCCTACAATGAGCAGTTCTTC. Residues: CASSRLAGTSYNEQFF. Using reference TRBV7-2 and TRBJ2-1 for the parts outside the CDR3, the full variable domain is GAGVSQSPSNKVTEKGKDVELRCDPISGHTALYWYRQSLGQGLEFLIYFQGNSAPDKSGLPSDRFSAERTGGSVSTLTIQRTQQEDSAVYLCASSRLAGTSYNEQFFGPGTRLTVL.

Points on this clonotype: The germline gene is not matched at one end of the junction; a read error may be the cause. DNA for the CDR3: TGCGCCAGCAGCTTTGGCCCGGACAATCACCCCCAGCATTTT. Its translation: CASSFGPDNHPQHF. The chain has TRBV5-1 and TRBJ1-5, with a weak D call TRBD1 (5 bases). Germline lookup yields CDR1 SGHRS and CDR2 YFSETQ. The CDR3 has 14 amino acids.

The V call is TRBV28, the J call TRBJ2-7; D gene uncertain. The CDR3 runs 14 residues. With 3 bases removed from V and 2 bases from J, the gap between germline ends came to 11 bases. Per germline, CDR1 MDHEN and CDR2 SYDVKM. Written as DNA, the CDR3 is TGTGCCAGCAGTTTTGTGGGCTCGGCCTACGAGCAGTACTTC. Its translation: CASSFVGSAYEQYF.

The CDR3 DNA sequence: TGTGCCAGCAGTTCCTTAGCGGGAGGGTGGAATGAGCAGTTCTTC. Amino acids: CASSSLAGGWNEQFF. This chain connects TRBV6-5 to TRBJ2-1; 11 nucleotides line up with TRBD2. V gave up 4 bases and J gave up 7 bases; unmatched junction bases: 6. This CDR3 has 15 amino acids. Germline V gene sequence: CDR1 MNHEY, CDR2 SVGAGI.

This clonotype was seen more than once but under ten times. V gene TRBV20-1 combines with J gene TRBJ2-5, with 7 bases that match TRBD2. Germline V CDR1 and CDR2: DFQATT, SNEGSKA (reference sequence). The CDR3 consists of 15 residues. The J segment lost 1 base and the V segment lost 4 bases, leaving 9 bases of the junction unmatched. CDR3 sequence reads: CSANTGTTIQETQYF. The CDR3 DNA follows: TGCAGTGCTAATACCGGGACTACCATCCAAGAGACCCAGTACTTC.

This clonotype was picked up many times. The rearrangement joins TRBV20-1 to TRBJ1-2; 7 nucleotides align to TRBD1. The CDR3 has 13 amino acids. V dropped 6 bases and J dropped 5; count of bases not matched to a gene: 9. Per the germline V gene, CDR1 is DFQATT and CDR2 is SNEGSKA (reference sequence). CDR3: CSAGAQGQYGYTF. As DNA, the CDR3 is TGCAGTGCGGGGGCACAGGGGCAATATGGCTACACCTTC.

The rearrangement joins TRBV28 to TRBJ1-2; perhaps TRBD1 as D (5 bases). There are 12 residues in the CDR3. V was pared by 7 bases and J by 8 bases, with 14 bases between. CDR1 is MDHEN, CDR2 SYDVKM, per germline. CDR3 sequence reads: CASTPGRRGYTF. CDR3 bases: TGTGCCAGCACCCCGGGACGGAGGGGCTACACCTTC.

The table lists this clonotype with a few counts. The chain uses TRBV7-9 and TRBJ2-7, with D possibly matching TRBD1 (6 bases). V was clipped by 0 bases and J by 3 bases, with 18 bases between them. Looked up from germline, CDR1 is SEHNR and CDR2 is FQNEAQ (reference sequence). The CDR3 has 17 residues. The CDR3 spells CASSLARGRQVYYEQYF. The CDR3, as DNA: TGTGCCAGCAGCTTAGCGAGAGGAAGACAGGTCTACTACGAGCAGTACTTC.

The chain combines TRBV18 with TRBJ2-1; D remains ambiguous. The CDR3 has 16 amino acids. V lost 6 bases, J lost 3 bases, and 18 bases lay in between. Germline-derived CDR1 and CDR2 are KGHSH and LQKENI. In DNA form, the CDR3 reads TGTGCCAGCTCCGACCAAGTCAGGAAGTTCTACAATGAGCAGTTCTTC. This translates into CASSDQVRKFYNEQFF.

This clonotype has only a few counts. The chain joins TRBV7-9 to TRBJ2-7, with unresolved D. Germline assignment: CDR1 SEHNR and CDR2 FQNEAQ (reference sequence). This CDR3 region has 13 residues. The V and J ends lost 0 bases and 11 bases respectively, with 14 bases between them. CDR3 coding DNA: TGTGCCAGCAGCTTAGCGAGTGGCGGATCTAAGTACTTC. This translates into CASSLASGGSKYF.

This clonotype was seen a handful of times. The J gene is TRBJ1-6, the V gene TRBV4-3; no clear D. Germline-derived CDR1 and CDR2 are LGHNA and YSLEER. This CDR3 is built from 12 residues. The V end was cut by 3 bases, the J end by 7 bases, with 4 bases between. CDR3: CASSQGNSPLHF. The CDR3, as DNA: TGCGCCAGCAGCCAGGGGAATTCACCCCTCCACTTT.

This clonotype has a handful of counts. The CDR3 nucleotides are TGTGCCAGCAGCGTAGGCAGCGCTGGGTTCTACGAGCAGTACTTC. Translating gives CASSVGSAGFYEQYF. The chain has TRBV11-2 and TRBJ2-7; no firm D call. The CDR3 covers 15 residues. V lost 5 bases and J lost 3, with 17 bases in between. Germline V gene data show CDR1 as SGHAT and CDR2 as FQNNGV.

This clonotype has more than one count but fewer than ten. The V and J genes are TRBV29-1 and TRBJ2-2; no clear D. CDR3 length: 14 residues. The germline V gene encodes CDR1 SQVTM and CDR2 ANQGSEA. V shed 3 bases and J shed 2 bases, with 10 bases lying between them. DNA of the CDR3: TGCAGCGTTGAGACTGTCAGAAACACCGGGGAGCTGTTTTTT. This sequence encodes CSVETVRNTGELFF.

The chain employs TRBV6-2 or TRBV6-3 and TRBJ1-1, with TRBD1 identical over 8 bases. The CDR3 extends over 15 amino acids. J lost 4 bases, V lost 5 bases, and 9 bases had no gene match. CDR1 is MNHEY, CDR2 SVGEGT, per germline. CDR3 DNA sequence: TGTGCCAGCAGTGATCGGACAGGGTTGAGCACTGAAGCTTTCTTT. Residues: CASSDRTGLSTEAFF.

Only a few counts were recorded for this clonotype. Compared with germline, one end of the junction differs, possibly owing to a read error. The CDR3 DNA reads TGCGCCAGCAGCTTGAATGGACTAGCCTTTTTATTC. This codes for CASSLNGLAFLF. The chain has TRBV5-1 and TRBJ2-1; TRBD2 agrees at 8 bases. Germline values: CDR1 SGHRS, CDR2 YFSETQ. This CDR3 is built from 12 residues. The variable domain in full, with the rest retrieved from reference TRBV5-1 and TRBJ2-1, is KAGVTQTPRYLIKTRGQQVTLSCSPISGHRSVSWYQQTPGQGLQFLFEYFSETQRNKGNFPGRFSGRQFSNSRSEMNVSTLELGDSALYLCASSLNGLAFLFGPGTRLTVL.

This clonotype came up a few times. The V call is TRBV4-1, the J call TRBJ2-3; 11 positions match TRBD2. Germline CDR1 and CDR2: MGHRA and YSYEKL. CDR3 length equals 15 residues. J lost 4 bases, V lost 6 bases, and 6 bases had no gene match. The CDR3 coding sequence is TGCGCCAGCAGATTCCTAGCGGGGGGCTCAGATACGCAGTATTTT. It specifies CASRFLAGGSDTQYF.

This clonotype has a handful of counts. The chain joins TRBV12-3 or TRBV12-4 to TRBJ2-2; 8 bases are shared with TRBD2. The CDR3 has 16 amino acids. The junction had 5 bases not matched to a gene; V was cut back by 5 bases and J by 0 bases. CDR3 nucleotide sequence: TGTGCCAGCAGTACATTAGCGGGGACGAACACCGGGGAGCTGTTTTTT. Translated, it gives CASSTLAGTNTGELFF.

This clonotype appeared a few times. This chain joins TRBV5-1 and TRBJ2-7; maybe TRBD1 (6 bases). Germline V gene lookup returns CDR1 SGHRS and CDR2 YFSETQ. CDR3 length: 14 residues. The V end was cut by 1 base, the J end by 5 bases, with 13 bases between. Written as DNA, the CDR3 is TGCGCCAGCAGCTTGTTACAGGGTGCCAACGAGCAGTACTTC. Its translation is CASSLLQGANEQYF.